This T cell receptor (beta chain) emerged from a study of blood T cells in healthy people across ages. Germline CDR1 reads SGHTA; CDR2 reads FQGNSA. There are 15 residues in the CDR3. V lost 2 bases and J 4 bases, leaving 14 bases between the germline ends. This clonotype appeared a few times. Alongside a J-beta primer mix, a sample-barcoded 5' primer served in a second PCR lasting roughly 7 to 12 cycles. Tags on each cDNA molecule came from a template-switch adaptor with 12 random nucleotides. MiXCR was run by TCRdb on the 5' RACE reads, yielding one entry per CDR3 protein. The data contain some 790,000 distinct CDR3 sequences, around 30% of them singletons.

This TCR was sampled from a woman aged 80 or over in good health. Sequencing input: blood. The gene calls are TRBV7-2 and TRBJ2-5, with D tentatively TRBD1 (5 bases). The DNA for the CDR3 is TGTGCCAGCAGCTTATCAGGGCCCTCCTCAGAGACCCAGTACTTC. Encoded protein: CASSLSGPSSETQYF.